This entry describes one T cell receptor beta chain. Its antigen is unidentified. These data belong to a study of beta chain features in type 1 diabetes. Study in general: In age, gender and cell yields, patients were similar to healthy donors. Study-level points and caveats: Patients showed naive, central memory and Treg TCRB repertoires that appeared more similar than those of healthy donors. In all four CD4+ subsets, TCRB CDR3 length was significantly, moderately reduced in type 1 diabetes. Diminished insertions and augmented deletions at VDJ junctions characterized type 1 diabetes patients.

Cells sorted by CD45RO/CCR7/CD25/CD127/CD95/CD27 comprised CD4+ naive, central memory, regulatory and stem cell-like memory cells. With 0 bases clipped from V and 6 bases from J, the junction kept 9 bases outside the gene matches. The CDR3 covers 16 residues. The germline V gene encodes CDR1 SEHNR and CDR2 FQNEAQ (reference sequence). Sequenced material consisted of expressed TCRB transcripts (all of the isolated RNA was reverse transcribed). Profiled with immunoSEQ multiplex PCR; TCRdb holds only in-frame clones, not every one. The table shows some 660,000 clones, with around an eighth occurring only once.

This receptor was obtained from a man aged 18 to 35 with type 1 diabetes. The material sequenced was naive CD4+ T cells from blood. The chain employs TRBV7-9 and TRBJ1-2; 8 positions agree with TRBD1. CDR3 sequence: CASSLAVSNRGNGYTF. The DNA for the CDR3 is TGTGCCAGCAGCTTAGCTGTCTCGAACAGGGGGAATGGCTACACCTTC.